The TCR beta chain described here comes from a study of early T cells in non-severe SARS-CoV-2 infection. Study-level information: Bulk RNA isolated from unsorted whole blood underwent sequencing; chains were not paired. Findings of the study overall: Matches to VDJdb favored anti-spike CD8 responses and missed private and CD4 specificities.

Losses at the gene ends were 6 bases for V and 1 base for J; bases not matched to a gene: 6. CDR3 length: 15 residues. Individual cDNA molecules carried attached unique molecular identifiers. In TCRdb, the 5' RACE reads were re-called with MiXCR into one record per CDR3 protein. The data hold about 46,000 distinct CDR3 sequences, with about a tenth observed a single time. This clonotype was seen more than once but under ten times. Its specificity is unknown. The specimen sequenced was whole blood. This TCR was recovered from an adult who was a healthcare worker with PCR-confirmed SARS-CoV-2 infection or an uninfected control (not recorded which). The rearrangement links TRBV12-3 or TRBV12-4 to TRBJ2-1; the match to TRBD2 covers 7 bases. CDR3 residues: CASRVREDSYNEQFF. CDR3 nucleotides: TGTGCCAGCAGGGTACGGGAGGATTCCTACAATGAGCAGTTCTTC.